The clone carrying this T cell receptor beta chain turned up a few times. Its antigen is not known. These data belong to a study of beta chain features in type 1 diabetes. General study findings and limits: Type 1 diabetes patients showed a moderate but significant shortening of TCRB CDR3s in all four CD4+ subsets. The VDJ junctions of type 1 diabetes patients carried fewer insertions and more deletions.

CDR3 length: 14 amino acids. The junction had 3 bases not matched to a gene; V was cut back by 2 bases and J by 5 bases. The germline V gene has CDR1 SGHRS and CDR2 YFSETQ. Sequenced material consisted of expressed TCRB transcripts (all of the isolated RNA was reverse transcribed). Assay: immunoSEQ multiplex PCR; the TCRdb copy retains only in-frame clones and omits some. Of about 250,000 clones in the sample, under 13% were seen once. The source material was naive CD4+ T cells from blood. This receptor was taken from a man between 25 and 39 years old with type 1 diabetes. This chain connects TRBV5-1 to TRBJ1-5, with TRBD1 identical over 8 bases. For the CDR3, the DNA is TGCGCCAGCAGCTTAACAGGGGGGGATCAGCCCCAGCATTTT. Protein sequence: CASSLTGGDQPQHF.